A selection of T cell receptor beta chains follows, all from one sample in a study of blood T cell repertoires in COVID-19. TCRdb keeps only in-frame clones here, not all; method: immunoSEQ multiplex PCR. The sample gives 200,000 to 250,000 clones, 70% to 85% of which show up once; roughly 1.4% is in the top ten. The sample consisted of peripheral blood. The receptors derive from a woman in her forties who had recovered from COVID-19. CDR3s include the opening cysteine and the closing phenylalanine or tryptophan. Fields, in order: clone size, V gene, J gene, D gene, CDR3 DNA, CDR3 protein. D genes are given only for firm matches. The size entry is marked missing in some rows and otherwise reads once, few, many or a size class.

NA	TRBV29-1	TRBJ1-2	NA	TGCAGCGTTCTCCTAGGAGGGTATGGCTACACCTTC	CSVLLGGYGYTF
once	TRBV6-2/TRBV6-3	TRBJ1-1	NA	TGTGCCAGCAGTAGTCTAAGGGGCGGTGGGTACACTGAAGCTTTCTTT	CASSSLRGGGYTEAFF
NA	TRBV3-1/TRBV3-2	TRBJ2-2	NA	TGTGCCAGCAGCCAAGTCCTGAACACCGGGGAGCTGTTTTTT	CASSQVLNTGELFF
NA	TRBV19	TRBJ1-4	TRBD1	TGTGCCACCCTCCCGACAGGGGACAGTGAAAAACTGTTTTTT	CATLPTGDSEKLFF
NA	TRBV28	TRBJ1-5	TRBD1	TGTGCCAGCAGCCTAACCGGGACAGGGAATCAGCCCCAGCATTTT	CASSLTGTGNQPQHF
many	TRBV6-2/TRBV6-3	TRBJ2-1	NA	TGTGCCAGCAGTTCCTCTAGCGAGGTGGATGAGCAGTTCTTC	CASSSSSEVDEQFF
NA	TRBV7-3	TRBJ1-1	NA	TGTGCCAGCAGCTTAGGAGGACAGATGAACACTGAAGCTTTCTTT	CASSLGGQMNTEAFF
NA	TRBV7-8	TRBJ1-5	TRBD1	TGTGCCAGCAGCGTCGACAGGGAGGTAAAGCCCCAGCATTTT	CASSVDREVKPQHF
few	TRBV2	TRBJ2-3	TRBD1	TGTGCCAGCAGTGGACAGGGGACGGTCGATACGGATACGCAGTATTTT	CASSGQGTVDTDTQYF
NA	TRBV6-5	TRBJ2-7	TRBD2	TGTGCCAGCAGTTACGCGGGGGGAATAAGCTCCTACGAGCAGTACTTC	CASSYAGGISSYEQYF
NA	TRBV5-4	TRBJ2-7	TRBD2	TGTGCCAGCAGCTTTTTGTCCGGGAGGGGGTCCTACGAGCAGTACTTC	CASSFLSGRGSYEQYF
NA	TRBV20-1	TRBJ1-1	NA	TGCAGTGCTATACAGAACACTGAAGCTTTCTTT	CSAIQNTEAFF
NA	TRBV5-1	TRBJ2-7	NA	TGCGCCAGCAGCATAGAACCACTGACAGTCTACGAGCAGTACTTC	CASSIEPLTVYEQYF
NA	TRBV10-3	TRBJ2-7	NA	TGTGCCATCAGGACGGAACAGGGAAACTACGAGCAGTACTTC	CAIRTEQGNYEQYF
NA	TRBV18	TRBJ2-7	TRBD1	TGTGCCAGCTCACCAGGGACAGCGGCCTCCTACGAGCAGTACTTC	CASSPGTAASYEQYF
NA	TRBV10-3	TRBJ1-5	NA	TGTGCCATCAGTGATACGGGGAAGGGCAATCAGCCCCAGCATTTT	CAISDTGKGNQPQHF
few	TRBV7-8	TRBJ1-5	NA	TGTGCCAGCAGCTTGGGGACGGGAGGATCTAGCAATCAGCCCCAGCATTTT	CASSLGTGGSSNQPQHF
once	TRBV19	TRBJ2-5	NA	TGTGCCAGTGGTTTTCAGGGTACGGAGACCCAGTACTTC	CASGFQGTETQYF
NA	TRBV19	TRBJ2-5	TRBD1	TGTGCCAGTAGTATAACAGGGGGCGGCGAGACCCAGTACTTC	CASSITGGGETQYF
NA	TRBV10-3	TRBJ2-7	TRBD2	TGTGCCATCAGTGATCCTAGCGGGGCTCAAGAGCAGTACTTC	CAISDPSGAQEQYF
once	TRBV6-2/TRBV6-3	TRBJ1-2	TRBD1	TGTGCCAGCGGTTTTCAGGGGGCGTTTGGCTACACCTTC	CASGFQGAFGYTF
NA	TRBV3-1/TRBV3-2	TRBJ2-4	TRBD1	TGTGCCAGCAGCCAGGGGACAGACAACATTCAGTACTTC	CASSQGTDNIQYF
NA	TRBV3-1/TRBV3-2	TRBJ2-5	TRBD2	TGTGCCAGCAGCCAAGGTATAGCGGGGTCGGTAGAGACCCAGTACTTC	CASSQGIAGSVETQYF
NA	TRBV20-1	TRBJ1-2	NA	TGCAGTGTAGAATTGCACTATGGCTACACCTTC	CSVELHYGYTF
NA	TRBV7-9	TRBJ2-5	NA	TGTGCCAGTCAAGGGGCAGGGTCTGGGGAGACCCAGTACTTC	CASQGAGSGETQYF
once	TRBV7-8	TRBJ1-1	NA	TGTGCCAGCAGCTTAGCTGGGCTGAACACTGAAGCTTTCTTT	CASSLAGLNTEAFF
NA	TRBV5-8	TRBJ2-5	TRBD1	TGTGCCAGCAGCTTGGGGGGAGCAGGGGGCCCCCAAGAGACCCAGTACTTC	CASSLGGAGGPQETQYF
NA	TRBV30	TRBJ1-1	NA	TGTGCCTGGAGTGGAGGGTTGGACACTGAAGCTTTCTTT	CAWSGGLDTEAFF
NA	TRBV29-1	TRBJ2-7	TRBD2	TGCAGCGTTGATGGCGGGACTAACTACGAGCAGTACTTC	CSVDGGTNYEQYF
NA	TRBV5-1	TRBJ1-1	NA	TGCGCCAGCAGGTCAATGGCGGACACTGAAGCTTTCTTT	CASRSMADTEAFF
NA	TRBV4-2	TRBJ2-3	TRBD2	TGTGCCAGCAGCCAAGATTGGACGACTAGCGGGGGTGTGGATACGCAGTATTTT	CASSQDWTTSGGVDTQYF
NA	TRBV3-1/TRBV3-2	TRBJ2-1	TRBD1	TGTGCCAGCAGCCAAAACAGGGGGCGCCGCACCTACAATGAGCAGTTCTTC	CASSQNRGRRTYNEQFF
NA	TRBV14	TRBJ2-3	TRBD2	TGTGCCAGCAGCCCAGCGGGGGATACGCAGTATTTT	CASSPAGDTQYF
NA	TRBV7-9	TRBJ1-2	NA	TGTGCCAGCAGCTTCGGACGGGAATCTAACTATGGCTACACCTTC	CASSFGRESNYGYTF
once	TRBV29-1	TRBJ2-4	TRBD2	TGCAGCGCTACGGGGACTAGCGGGGGAAACATTCAGTACTTC	CSATGTSGGNIQYF
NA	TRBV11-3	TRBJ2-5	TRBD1	TGTGCCAGCAGCCCTTGGGGGACAGGGGGCTTAGAGACCCAGTACTTC	CASSPWGTGGLETQYF
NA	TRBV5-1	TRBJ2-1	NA	TGCGCCAGCAGCTTGTTTGTAGGGGAAAACAATGAGCAGTTCTTC	CASSLFVGENNEQFF
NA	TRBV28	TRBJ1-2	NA	TGTGCCAGCAGTTTAAGGGGTTGGCGGGGGCTTAACTATGGCTACACCTTC	CASSLRGWRGLNYGYTF
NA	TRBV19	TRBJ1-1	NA	TGTGCCAGTCGACGAGCAGGGGCTACTGAAGCTTTCTTT	CASRRAGATEAFF
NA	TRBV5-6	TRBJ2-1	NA	TGTGCCAGCAGCTTGAATGGTGACGGGGTCTACAATGAGCAGTTCTTC	CASSLNGDGVYNEQFF
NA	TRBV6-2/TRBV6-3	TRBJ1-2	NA	TGTGCCAGCAGTCAACGTGCGGAAGTGGGCTACACCTTC	CASSQRAEVGYTF
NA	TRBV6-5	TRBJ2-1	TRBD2	TGTGCCAGCCTACTAGCGGGGGGTATTGAGCAGTTCTTC	CASLLAGGIEQFF
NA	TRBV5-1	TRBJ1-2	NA	TGCGCCAGCAGCTTGGGGGGACAAGCTAACTATGGCTACACCTTC	CASSLGGQANYGYTF
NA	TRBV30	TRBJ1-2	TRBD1	TGTGCCTGGAGTGGAATAGGGGACAGGGTAATGGACTATGGCTACACCTTC	CAWSGIGDRVMDYGYTF
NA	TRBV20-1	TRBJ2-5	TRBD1	TGCAGTGTTAGTCTGTCCCTGGCAGGGGGCGTCCAAGAGACCCAGTACTTC	CSVSLSLAGGVQETQYF
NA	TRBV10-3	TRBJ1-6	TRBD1	TGTGCCATCAGCCCTAATACAGGGGCTGTGGGTTCACCCCTCCACTTT	CAISPNTGAVGSPLHF
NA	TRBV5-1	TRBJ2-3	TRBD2	TGCGCCAGCAGTCGGACTAGCGGGGGGGCCACAGATACGCAGTATTTT	CASSRTSGGATDTQYF
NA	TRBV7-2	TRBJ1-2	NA	TGTGCCAGCAGCTTAGCGCCCCCAGGACTTAACTATGGCTACACCTTC	CASSLAPPGLNYGYTF
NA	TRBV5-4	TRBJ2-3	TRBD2	TGTGCCAGCAGCTTGCGGACTAGGCCCCCCCCAGATACGCAGTATTTT	CASSLRTRPPPDTQYF
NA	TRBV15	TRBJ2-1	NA	TGTGCCACCAGCAGAGAGGGCGGGGAGACCCTAAATGAGCAGTTCTTC	CATSREGGETLNEQFF
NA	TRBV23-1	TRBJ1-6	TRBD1	TGCGCCAGCAGTCGAGCGGACAGGGGATTCGATTCACCCCTCCACTTT	CASSRADRGFDSPLHF
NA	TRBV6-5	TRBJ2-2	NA	TGTGCCAGCAGCCAGGTGAACACCGGGGAGCTGTTTTTT	CASSQVNTGELFF
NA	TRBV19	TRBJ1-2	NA	TGTGCCAGTACCCTGACAGACGATGGCTACACCTTC	CASTLTDDGYTF